This T cell receptor beta chain was sequenced for a study of T cell repertoires in cytomegalovirus infection. Study background: Indications of both CMV infection and matching HLA type were provided by public TCR beta signatures. Regarding the study as a whole: Carriers of CMV plus the relevant HLA were identified by cumulative public TCR beta family frequency. HLA-C-restricted CMV clonotypes gave the most frequent clonotype in two of eight donors.

Each CDR3 protein is one row after TCRdb ran MiXCR on the reads. The sample carries fewer than 250,000 distinct CDR3 sequences, 9% to 15% recorded once. The CDR3 has 17 amino acids. V lost 1 base, J lost 5 bases, and 9 bases stayed unmatched. Germline V gene lookup returns CDR1 LGHNA and CDR2 YSLEER. This clonotype was picked up a small number of times. The antigen is undetermined. The material sequenced was PBMCs. The TCR originated in a human donor in good health (CMV status not recorded). Some clones in this sample may be carry-over from other donors' samples. The rearrangement links TRBV4-3 to TRBJ2-3; TRBD2 aligns across 10 bases. CDR3 residues: CASSQASGGRSLDTQYF. The CDR3 DNA reads as TGCGCCAGCAGCCAAGCTAGCGGGGGCCGGTCCCTAGATACGCAGTATTTT.